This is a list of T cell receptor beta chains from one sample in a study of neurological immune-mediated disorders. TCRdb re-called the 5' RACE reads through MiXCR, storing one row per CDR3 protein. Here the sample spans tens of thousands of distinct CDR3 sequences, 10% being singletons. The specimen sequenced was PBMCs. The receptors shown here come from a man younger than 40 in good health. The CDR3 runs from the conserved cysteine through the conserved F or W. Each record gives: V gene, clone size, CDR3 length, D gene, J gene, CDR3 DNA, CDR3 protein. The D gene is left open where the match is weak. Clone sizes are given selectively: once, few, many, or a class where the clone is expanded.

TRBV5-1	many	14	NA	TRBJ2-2	TGCGCCAGCAGCTTTATGGAGAACGCCGGGGAGCTGTTTTTT	CASSFMENAGELFF
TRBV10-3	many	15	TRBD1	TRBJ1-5	TGTGCCATCAGTGAAAAGGGACAGAGCAATCAGCCCCAGCATTTT	CAISEKGQSNQPQHF
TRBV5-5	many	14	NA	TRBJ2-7	TGTGCCAGCAGCCAAAAAAAAGGGGATCCCGAGCAGTACTTC	CASSQKKGDPEQYF
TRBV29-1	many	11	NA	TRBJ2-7	TGCAGCGGTGGCCACAGCTACGAGCAGTACTTC	CSGGHSYEQYF
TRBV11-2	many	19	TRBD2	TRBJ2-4	TGTGCCAGCAGTTCACCTGCCCAAAGACTAGCGGGAGCCAAAAACATTCAGTACTTC	CASSSPAQRLAGAKNIQYF
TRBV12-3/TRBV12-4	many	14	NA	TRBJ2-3	TGTGCCAGCAGTGACCCTAGCTCCACAGATACGCAGTATTTT	CASSDPSSTDTQYF
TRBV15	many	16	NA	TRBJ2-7	TGTGCCACCAGCAGAGATCAACTGAAAGTCGGTTACGAGCAGTACTTC	CATSRDQLKVGYEQYF
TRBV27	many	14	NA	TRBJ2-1	TGTGCCAGCAGTTTGCAAGGCCACTACAATGAGCAGTTCTTC	CASSLQGHYNEQFF
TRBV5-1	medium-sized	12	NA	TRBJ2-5	TGCGCCAGCAGCTTGGTTCAAGAGACCCAGTACTTC	CASSLVQETQYF
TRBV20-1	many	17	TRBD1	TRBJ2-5	TGCAGTGCTAGCGACATCCGACAGGGGAAATTTAAAGAGACCCAGTACTTC	CSASDIRQGKFKETQYF
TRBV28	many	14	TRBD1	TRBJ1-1	TGTGCCAGCAGTTTAAGGGGACAGCTCCTCCAAGCTTTCTTT	CASSLRGQLLQAFF
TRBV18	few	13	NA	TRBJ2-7	TGTGCCAGCTCACCGGGAACTTCGGGGGAGCAGTACTTC	CASSPGTSGEQYF
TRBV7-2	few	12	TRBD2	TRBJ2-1	TGTGCCAGCAGCTCTCCTAGCGGGAGACAGTTCTTC	CASSSPSGRQFF
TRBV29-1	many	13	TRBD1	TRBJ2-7	TGCAGCGTTGAGGGACAGGGTTACCACGAGCAGTACTTC	CSVEGQGYHEQYF
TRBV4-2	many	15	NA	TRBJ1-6	TGTGCCAGCAGCCAGGCGGCAGGGCCCAATTCACCCCTCCACTTT	CASSQAAGPNSPLHF
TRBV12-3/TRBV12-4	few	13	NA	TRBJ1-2	TGTGCCAGCAGTTCCAGGGGCTTAGATGGCTACACCTTC	CASSSRGLDGYTF
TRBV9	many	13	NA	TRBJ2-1	TGTGCCAGCAGCGTAGCTTCCTACAATGAGCAGTTCTTC	CASSVASYNEQFF
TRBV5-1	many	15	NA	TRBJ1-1	TGCGCCAGCAGCCCGCGCACGACAGGGAACACTGAAGCTTTCTTT	CASSPRTTGNTEAFF
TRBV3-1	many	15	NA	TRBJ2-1	TGTGCCAGCAGCTCCAGCGGTTTCTCCTACAATGAGCAGTTCTTC	CASSSSGFSYNEQFF
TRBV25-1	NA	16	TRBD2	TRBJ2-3	TGTGCCAGCAGTGAAACTAGCGGGAGGGTCACAGATACGCAGTATTTT	CASSETSGRVTDTQYF
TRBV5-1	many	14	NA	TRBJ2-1	TGCGCCAGCAGCTTCGAACTAGCTTACAATGAGCAGTTCTTC	CASSFELAYNEQFF
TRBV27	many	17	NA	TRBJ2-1	TGTGCCAGCAGTTTATCCTTACTTAGACCGTCCTACAATGAGCAGTTCTTC	CASSLSLLRPSYNEQFF
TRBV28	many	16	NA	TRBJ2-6	TGTGCCAGCAGTTTAGAGCCTGCCTCTGGGGCCAACGTCCTGACTTTC	CASSLEPASGANVLTF
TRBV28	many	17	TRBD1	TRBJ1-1	TGTGCCAGCAGTTTTACAGGGGGCCGGAAATATTACACTGAAGCTTTCTTT	CASSFTGGRKYYTEAFF
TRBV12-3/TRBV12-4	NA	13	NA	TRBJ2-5	TGTGCCAGCAGTTTTACTCCTAAAGAGACCCAGTACTTC	CASSFTPKETQYF
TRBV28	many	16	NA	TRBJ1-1	TGTGCCAGCAGGGGCAGGTCATCGGTGGGTTTTGATGAAGCTTTCTTT	CASRGRSSVGFDEAFF
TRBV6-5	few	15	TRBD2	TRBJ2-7	TGTGCCAGCAGTTACGGGACTAGCGGTATCTACGAGCAGTACTTC	CASSYGTSGIYEQYF